This record looks at one T cell receptor (beta chain) sequence and its context. This record belongs to a study of shared clonotypes between healthy human individuals. CDR1 and CDR2 from the germline V gene are SSHAT and FNYEAQ (reference sequence). This CDR3 region has 13 residues. V shed 3 bases and J shed 5 bases, with 11 bases lying between them. TCRdb's table, derived via immunoSEQ multiplex PCR, lists solely in-frame clones and lacks some. The sample has hundreds of thousands of clones; 80% to 95% are singletons. Naive CD8 cells lacked CD45RO, underwent positive selection for CCR7 and left out terminally differentiated effector memory CD45RA+ cells.

Sequencing input: naive CD8+ T cells sorted from blood. The chain employs TRBV7-7 and TRBJ2-7; no clear D gene. This clonotype originated in a man younger than 40 in good health. CDR3 protein: CASSFRLLDEQYF. The CDR3 DNA sequence: TGTGCCAGCAGCTTTAGGCTGCTAGACGAGCAGTACTTC.